Below, 17 T cell receptor beta chains from the same sample are listed, as sequenced in a study of T-cell memory formation after mild COVID-19 (dated by TCRdb to about 2021). Library prep was done by 5' RACE. The run used an Illumina NovaSeq 6000. TCRdb redid the processing of the public reads, applying fastp at Q25 and MiXCR, and retained in-frame beta chains. Here each entry gathers all rows of one CDR3 protein and keeps the most common genes and DNA. Present in this sample are 250,000 to 350,000 distinct CDR3 sequences, roughly 16% of which were seen just once. The top ten clones comprise roughly 25% of the sample. Material: PBMCs or a T cell subset sorted from them (not recorded which). Receptor source: a man between 18 and 35 years old who had mild COVID-19 (a few samples of this study predate the infection). The sample titles of this study are shuffled in the database, so cell type and time point are left out; the donor was told from shared clones.

This clonotype was observed a few times. CDR3 protein: CASSRLEIGAKNIQYF. The DNA of the CDR3 is TGTGCCAGCAGCCGACTCGAGATTGGGGCCAAAAACATTCAGTACTTC. The chain recombines TRBV5-5 with TRBJ2-4; no firm D call. The CDR3 consists of 16 residues. Germline V lookup: CDR1 SGHKS, CDR2 YYEKEE (reference sequence). The V gene lost 4 bases and the J gene lost 1 base, with 15 bases spanning the gap. The full variable domain, with the rest looked up from reference TRBV5-5 and TRBJ2-4, is DAGVTQSPTHLIKTRGQQVTLRCSPISGHKSVSWYQQVLGQGPQFIFQYYEKEERGRGNFPDRFSARQFPNYSSELNVNALLLGDSALYLCASSRLEIGAKNIQYFGAGTRLSVL.

This clonotype was seen only a few times. The V gene is TRBV7-3, the J gene TRBJ2-7, with D perhaps being TRBD1 or TRBD2 (5 bases each). The CDR3 loop spans 14 amino acids. Germline assignment: CDR1 SGHTA and CDR2 FQGTGA. V was trimmed by 11 bases and J by 0 bases, leaving 17 bases between them. CDR3 sequence: CAQEGPGASYEQYF. The CDR3, as DNA: TGTGCCCAAGAGGGCCCTGGGGCCTCCTACGAGCAGTACTTC. Using reference TRBV7-3 and TRBJ2-7 for the parts outside the CDR3, the full variable domain is GAGVSQTPSNKVTEKGKYVELRCDPISGHTALYWYRQSLGQGPEFLIYFQGTGAADDSGLPNDRFFAVRPEGSVSTLKIQRTERGDSAVYLCAQEGPGASYEQYFGPGTRLTVT.

This rearrangement joins TRBV5-1 to TRBJ1-1; the D gene is possibly TRBD1 (6 bases). The CDR3 has 13 residues. Germline values: CDR1 SGHRS, CDR2 YFSETQ. Trimming pared 5 bases from V and 1 base from J, leaving 9 bases between. The CDR3 nucleotides are TGCGCCAGCAGGGGGGCGGGGAACACTGAAGCTTTCTTT. Residues: CASRGAGNTEAFF. Together with reference TRBV5-1 and TRBJ1-1, the CDR3 gives the full variable domain: KAGVTQTPRYLIKTRGQQVTLSCSPISGHRSVSWYQQTPGQGLQFLFEYFSETQRNKGNFPGRFSGRQFSNSRSEMNVSTLELGDSALYLCASRGAGNTEAFFGQGTRLTVV.

This chain links TRBV27 with TRBJ2-7, with 14 bases that match TRBD2. Germline V gives CDR1 MNHEY, CDR2 SMNVEV (reference sequence). This CDR3 contains 17 residues. After removal of 7 bases from V and 2 bases from J, the junction contained 10 bases not matched to a gene. The CDR3 sequence is CASTKALGLAGAYEQYV. The CDR3 DNA reads TGTGCCAGCACTAAAGCACTGGGACTAGCGGGGGCCTACGAGCAGTACGTC.

This clonotype was found a few times. The CDR3 sequence is CASSHVGLERETQYF. The CDR3 DNA sequence: TGCGCCAGCAGCCACGTGGGTTTGGAGCGTGAGACCCAGTACTTC. J is TRBJ2-5 and V is TRBV4-3, with D uncertain. The CDR3 runs to 15 residues. V lost 3 bases, J lost 5 bases, and 16 bases lay in between. Per the germline V gene, CDR1 is LGHNA and CDR2 is YSLEER.

This clonotype has just a few counts. The J gene is TRBJ1-5, the V gene TRBV7-2; 10 nucleotides agree with TRBD1. This CDR3 contains 13 residues. V was clipped by 3 bases and J by 9 bases; unmatched bases: 2. Germline V gene data show CDR1 as SGHTA and CDR2 as FQGNSA. The CDR3 sequence: CASSLTGGPPQHF. CDR3 DNA sequence: TGTGCCAGCAGCTTGACAGGGGGCCCGCCCCAGCATTTT.

This clonotype was detected ten times or more. The chain employs TRBV7-9 and TRBJ2-1; 9 nucleotides align to TRBD1. CDR3 size: 15 residues. Unmatched junction bases numbered 10, after V lost 2 bases and J lost 11 bases. From germline, CDR1 is SEHNR and CDR2 FQNEAQ (reference sequence). Written as DNA, the CDR3 is TGTGCCAGCAGCTTACCCGGACAGGGGACGGGGAAGCAGTTCTTC. As protein: CASSLPGQGTGKQFF.

This clonotype has just a few counts. The chain combines TRBV12-3 or TRBV12-4 with TRBJ2-2; no clear D. The CDR3 totals 12 residues. Trimming cost V 4 bases and J 4 bases, with 4 bases left between them. CDR3 sequence: CASSSPTGELFF. CDR3 sequence (DNA): TGTGCCAGCAGTTCCCCCACCGGGGAGCTGTTTTTT.

This chain links TRBV5-1 with TRBJ2-2; D remains unclear. CDR3 length: 14 amino acids. Germline loops: CDR1 SGHRS, CDR2 YFSETQ. V was trimmed by 7 bases and J by 0 bases, leaving 10 bases between them. The CDR3 DNA reads TGCGCCAGCCGAGAGGCAACGAACACCGGGGAGCTGTTTTTT. Its translation: CASREATNTGELFF.

This chain links TRBV3-1 with TRBJ2-5; D uncertain. The germline V gene encodes CDR1 LGHDT and CDR2 YNNKEL (reference sequence). This CDR3 is 12 amino acids long. Trimming removed 8 bases from V and 5 bases from J, with 12 bases in between. CDR3 loop: CASGPREETQYF. The CDR3 DNA reads TGTGCCAGCGGGCCAAGAGAGGAGACCCAGTACTTC.

The J gene is TRBJ2-2, the V gene TRBV4-3; no definite D call. Between the trimmed V and J ends, which lost 2 bases and 1 base, there was a span of 8 bases. The length of the CDR3 is 15 residues. Germline lookup yields CDR1 LGHNA and CDR2 YSLEER. CDR3 DNA: TGCGCCAGCAGCCAACCCCCCGGGAACACCGGGGAGCTGTTTTTT. As protein: CASSQPPGNTGELFF.

This clonotype has a handful of counts. The chain employs TRBV7-2 and TRBJ2-5, with 8 bases that match TRBD2. V shed 4 bases and J 0 bases; nucleotides not matched to a gene: 7. The CDR3 has 16 amino acids. CDR1 and CDR2 from the germline V gene are SGHTA and FQGNSA. The chain's CDR3 is CASSYQAGVNQETQYF. In nucleotides, the CDR3 is TGTGCCAGCAGCTACCAAGCGGGGGTCAACCAAGAGACCCAGTACTTC.

V is TRBV18 and J is TRBJ2-3, with D possibly matching TRBD1 (6 bases). CDR1 and CDR2 (germline): KGHSH, LQKENI. Trimming removed 4 bases at V and 1 base at J, with 12 bases between. CDR3 length: 15 amino acids. The CDR3 reads CASSQQGTGTDTQYF. CDR3 DNA sequence: TGTGCCAGCTCACAACAGGGCACCGGCACAGATACGCAGTATTTT.

The chain uses TRBV11-2 and TRBJ2-2; no firm D call. V lost 3 bases and J lost 6, with 14 bases in between. Germline V gene lookup returns CDR1 SGHAT and CDR2 FQNNGV. This CDR3 is 15 amino acids long. CDR3 sequence: CASSFPRAFAGELFF. The CDR3 nucleotides are TGTGCCAGCAGCTTTCCTAGGGCCTTCGCCGGGGAGCTGTTTTTT.

The chain uses TRBV5-6 and TRBJ2-3; TRBD2 matches at 9 bases. J was trimmed by 4 bases and V by 6 bases; bases with no gene match: 12. Germline CDR1 is SGHDT and CDR2 is YYEEEE. The CDR3 sequence is 16 residues long. CDR3 in DNA: TGTGCCAGCACCCCACTCCTAGCGGGGTTTGCAGATACGCAGTATTTT. This gives the protein CASTPLLAGFADTQYF. Looking up the rest from reference TRBV5-6 and TRBJ2-3 gives the full variable domain: DAGVTQSPTHLIKTRGQQVTLRCSPKSGHDTVSWYQQALGQGPQFIFQYYEEEERQRGNFPDRFSGHQFPNYSSELNVNALLLGDSALYLCASTPLLAGFADTQYFGPGTRLTVL.

V usage is TRBV6-1 and J usage is TRBJ1-5; D ambiguous. Trimming removed 1 base at V and 4 bases at J, with 11 bases between. Germline V CDR1 and CDR2: MNHNS, SASEGT. The CDR3 covers 15 residues. The CDR3 reads CASSEGWVRNQPQHF. The CDR3, as DNA: TGTGCCAGCAGTGAAGGGTGGGTGAGGAATCAGCCCCAGCATTTT.

The chain recombines TRBV6-1 with TRBJ2-3, with 12 bases aligning to TRBD2. The length of the CDR3 is 17 residues. Germline assignment: CDR1 MNHNS and CDR2 SASEGT. The V and J ends lost 2 bases and 4 bases, in that order; junction bases with no gene match: 7. The CDR3 region has the DNA TGTGCCAGCAGTGAAATGGCGGCTAGCGGGGGGGCAGATACGCAGTATTTT. Translated: CASSEMAASGGADTQYF.